The sequence of this T cell receptor (beta chain) was determined in a study of response to subunit inactivated influenza vaccine. J lost 4 bases, V lost 7 bases, and 6 bases had no gene match. The germline gives CDR1 MNHNS, CDR2 SASEGT. CDR3 size: 13 residues. One entry per CDR3 protein, called by TCRdb with MiXCR from the RT-PCR reads. The sample holds fewer than 350,000 distinct CDR3 sequences, roughly a fifth seen once. Broader study findings: Researchers suggested that each seasonal influenza vaccination recruits few new T cells.

With regard to this clonotype: As yet, its antigen is unknown.

J is TRBJ1-2 and V is TRBV6-1; 7 bases are a match to TRBD1. Specimen: PBMCs from blood, collected about 20 months after vaccination. This TCR derives from a man aged 50 to 75 who received an inactivated influenza vaccine. In DNA, the CDR3 is TGTGCCAGCACCCGGACAGGAACCTATGGCTACACCTTC. The encoded protein is CASTRTGTYGYTF.